These 26 T cell receptor beta chains share one sample of origin, sequenced in a study of post-analysis software for immune sequencing data (dated by TCRdb to between 2014 and 2016). General study outcomes and caveats: Patients showed significantly higher frequencies than controls for 4 or 5 TRBV segments, among them TRBV5-6, TRBV5-1 and TRBV20-1.

Library generation was performed with PCR. Sequencer: Illumina HiSeq 2500. Unique molecular identifiers were incorporated into TCR beta cDNA libraries to reduce PCR and sequencing biases. The public reads were reanalyzed by TCRdb: fastp trimming at Q25, MiXCR alignment, in-frame beta chains only. All rows with the same CDR3 protein become a single entry with the most common DNA and genes. This sample is represented by 250,000 to 300,000 distinct CDR3 sequences; 30% to 45% of them were singletons. The ten largest make up around 5% of the sample. Their cognate antigens are unknown. Sequenced material: blood. These receptors originate from a girl under 18 with multiple sclerosis.

This chain connects TRBV6-1 to TRBJ2-7; 13 bases line up with TRBD2. In germline, CDR1 is MNHNS, CDR2 SASEGT. There are 16 residues in the CDR3. After removal of 5 bases from V and 5 bases from J, the junction contained 9 bases not matched to a gene. The CDR3 DNA reads TGTGCCAGCAGTCTCGGGACTAGCGGGGACCCCGACGAGCAGTACTTC. It codes for CASSLGTSGDPDEQYF.

Only one count was recorded for this clonotype. Here the CDR3 omits its conserved ending phenylalanine or tryptophan, so a read error is the likely source. J is TRBJ2-1 and V is TRBV7-8; tentatively, D is TRBD2 (7 bases). The J call may not be correct, given that the DNA end is closer to TRBJ2-7. The CDR3 runs 16 residues. CDR1 is SGHVS, CDR2 FQNEAQ, per germline. CDR3 amino acids: CASSSAGASSYNEQYL. The CDR3 DNA reads as TGTGCCAGCAGCTCGGCGGGGGCGAGCTCCTACAATGAGCAGTACTTG.

This chain joins TRBV5-1 and TRBJ2-1; D is unclear. CDR3 size: 17 residues. The ends were cut back, 1 base at V and 6 bases at J, with 20 bases in the middle. From germline, CDR1 is SGHRS and CDR2 YFSETQ. CDR3 nucleotide sequence: TGCGCCAGCAGCTTGATCGTCCGGGTCCCGCACAGCAATGAGCAGTTCTTC. Its translation is CASSLIVRVPHSNEQFF.

In this sample, this clonotype turned up a few times. V is TRBV7-9 and J is TRBJ1-3, with D perhaps TRBD1 (6 bases). The CDR3 has 14 amino acids. Germline values: CDR1 SEHNR, CDR2 FQNEAQ (reference sequence). V lost 4 bases and J 2 bases, leaving 9 bases between the germline ends. CDR3: CASSYAGAGNTIYF. The DNA for the CDR3 is TGTGCCAGCAGCTACGCAGGGGCTGGAAACACCATATATTTT.

This clonotype was seen ten or more times. This chain joins TRBV12-3 or TRBV12-4 and TRBJ1-2; D gene unclear. V was trimmed by 1 base and J by 4 bases, leaving 7 bases between them. CDR3 length equals 13 residues. CDR3 in DNA: TGTGCCAGCAGTTTAGGGACGGTCTATGGCTACACCTTC. It encodes CASSLGTVYGYTF.

The chain uses TRBV6-5 and TRBJ2-4, with 8 bases fitting TRBD1. CDR1 is MNHEY and CDR2 is SVGAGI in the germline V gene. The CDR3 length is 14 residues. V lost 6 bases to trimming and J lost 9 bases; unmatched junction nucleotides: 10. The CDR3 nucleotides read TGTGCCAGCAGCCTCGGACAGGGTGGCGGCATTCAGTACTTC. Amino acid sequence: CASSLGQGGGIQYF.

This clonotype was picked up many times. V and J are TRBV10-3 and TRBJ1-2; D gene ambiguous. Trimming cost V 10 bases and J 0 bases, with 12 bases left between them. There are 13 residues in the CDR3. Germline loops: CDR1 ENHRY, CDR2 SYGVKD. The CDR3 DNA reads TGTGCCAACACGGACGGCCCTAACTATGGCTACACCTTC. Translated: CANTDGPNYGYTF.

Concerning this clonotype itself: A much larger clone differs by one base, so this may be a read error. The V and J genes are TRBV12-3 or TRBV12-4 and TRBJ2-1; TRBD2 is a possible D gene (6 bases). V was cut by 6 bases and J by 9 bases, with 21 bases left in between. The CDR3 covers 15 residues. The CDR3 DNA is TGTGCCAGCAGCCCCCGGCTGGGCGGGACGGGTGAGCAGTTCTTC. Protein: CASSPRLGGTGEQFF.

This clonotype occurred many times. The chain recombines TRBV20-1 with TRBJ1-2; D unclear. Germline V gene data show CDR1 as DFQATT and CDR2 as SNEGSKA (reference sequence). The V end lost 6 bases, the J end lost 4 bases, and 12 bases lay between the germline ends. This CDR3 has 12 residues. As DNA, the CDR3 is TGCAGTGCCGAAAATAGAGGCTATGGCTACACCTTC. This gives the protein CSAENRGYGYTF.

In this sample, this clonotype turned up many times. V gene TRBV7-9 combines with J gene TRBJ2-3; no clear D gene. Per germline, CDR1 SEHNR and CDR2 FQNEAQ (reference sequence). Trimming took off 5 bases at V and 5 bases at J, with 8 bases between the two ends. There are 12 residues in the CDR3. The CDR3, as DNA: TGTGCCAGCAGCCCAAGGCAAGATACGCAGTATTTT. It specifies CASSPRQDTQYF.

This chain connects TRBV5-5 to TRBJ1-1, with unresolved D. V lost 0 bases and J 5 bases, leaving 5 bases between the germline ends. The CDR3 consists of 12 residues. Germline assignment: CDR1 SGHKS and CDR2 YYEKEE (reference sequence). The CDR3 loop is CASSLGWTEAFF. The CDR3 nucleotides are TGTGCCAGCAGCTTGGGCTGGACTGAAGCTTTCTTT.

Notes on this clonotype: Mismatch with germline at one junction end may stem from a read error. V usage is TRBV5-1 and J usage is TRBJ2-2; D is perhaps TRBD1 or TRBD2 (5 bases each). The CDR3 length is 13 residues. CDR1 SGHRS and CDR2 YFSETQ come from the germline V gene. CDR3 sequence reads: CASSLMGLGERFF. The CDR3 DNA reads TGCGCCAGCAGCTTGATGGGGCTCGGGGAGCGGTTTTTT.

Concerning this clonotype itself: This may come from a read error, since a much larger clone is one base off. The V gene is TRBV6-5, the J gene TRBJ2-5; D unclear. Trimming stripped 4 bases from V and 11 bases from J, with 14 bases between. The CDR3 is made up of 12 amino acids. Germline loops: CDR1 MNHEY, CDR2 SVGAGI. CDR3 sequence (DNA): TGTGCCAGCAGTTCCTCCAGGAATGAGCAGTACTTC. Its protein product is CASSSSRNEQYF.

Comment on this clonotype: Since a much larger clone is just one base distant, this may be a read error. No conserved phenylalanine or tryptophan ends this CDR3, so it is likely a read error. V is TRBV7-2 and J is TRBJ2-3; TRBD1 might be the D (6 bases). The CDR3 covers 15 residues. The V end lost 5 bases, the J end lost 2 bases, and 14 bases lay between the germline ends. Per germline, CDR1 SGHTA and CDR2 FQGNSA. DNA for the CDR3: TGTGCCAGCAGCCCACAGAGGGGGTCCACAGATACGCAGTATGTT. Translation gives CASSPQRGSTDTQYV.

The rearrangement joins TRBV7-9 to TRBJ2-3; the match to TRBD2 covers 7 bases. Unmatched junction bases numbered 9, after V lost 0 bases and J lost 6 bases. Germline V CDR1 and CDR2: SEHNR, FQNEAQ (reference sequence). CDR3 length: 16 amino acids. In DNA form, the CDR3 reads TGTGCCAGCAGCTTAGCGGGCGGGGGAAGGACGGATACGCAGTATTTT. It codes for CASSLAGGGRTDTQYF.

The rearrangement joins TRBV15 to TRBJ2-3; 10 positions match TRBD2. Germline V lookup: CDR1 LNHNV, CDR2 YYDKDF (reference sequence). CDR3 length: 17 residues. Germline trimming cut 3 bases from V and 8 bases from J; bases unmatched to any gene: 14. CDR3 sequence reads: CATSSELRAGGRSTQYF. The CDR3 region has the DNA TGTGCCACCAGCAGTGAATTACGAGCGGGAGGGCGGAGTACGCAGTATTTT.

This clonotype was picked up many times. This chain uses TRBV13 with TRBJ2-3, with 8 positions matching TRBD1. Looked up from germline, CDR1 is PRHDT and CDR2 is FYEKMQ (reference sequence). The CDR3 runs 15 residues. The trim removed 1 base at V and 5 bases at J, leaving 5 bases unmatched. The CDR3 DNA is TGTGCCAGCAGCTTAGCCGGGACAGGTCGAGATACGCAGTATTTT. Protein: CASSLAGTGRDTQYF.

For this clonotype: With a much larger clone just one base away, this may be a read error. This chain joins TRBV25-1 and TRBJ2-3, with 16 nucleotides matching TRBD2. CDR1 is MGHDK, CDR2 SYGVNS, per germline. CDR3 length: 17 amino acids. CDR3 sequence: CTSSGTSGGAGADTQYF. Here the CDR3 DNA reads TGTACCAGCAGTGGGACTAGCGGGGGGGCCGGCGCAGATACGCAGTATTTT.

This clonotype was detected ten times or more. This rearrangement joins TRBV7-2 to TRBJ2-1; 12 nucleotides align to TRBD1. There are 14 residues in the CDR3. V lost 5 bases, J lost 7 bases, and 3 bases stayed unmatched. Germline V gene lookup returns CDR1 SGHTA and CDR2 FQGNSA. The CDR3 sequence is CASSPGQGANEQFF. The CDR3 DNA reads TGTGCCAGCAGCCCGGGACAGGGGGCTAATGAGCAGTTCTTC. Drawing the rest from reference TRBV7-2 and TRBJ2-1, the complete variable domain is GAGVSQSPSNKVTEKGKDVELRCDPISGHTALYWYRQSLGQGLEFLIYFQGNSAPDKSGLPSDRFSAERTGGSVSTLTIQRTQQEDSAVYLCASSPGQGANEQFFGPGTRLTVL.

As for this clonotype: This may be a read error: a much more frequent sequence differs by one nucleotide. V and J are TRBV20-1 and TRBJ2-1; 8 nucleotides agree with TRBD1. The DNA end is more similar to TRBJ2-7, so the J call may be wrong. Germline V gives CDR1 DFQATT, CDR2 SNEGSKA (reference sequence). This CDR3 contains 14 residues. The CDR3 coding sequence is TGCAGTGCTATACCCAGGGGGCGTTACAATGAGCAGTACTTC. This encodes CSAIPRGRYNEQYF.

Regarding this clonotype: One end of the junction varies from germline; a read error may be responsible. The V gene is TRBV18, the J gene TRBJ1-4, with D possibly being TRBD1 (6 bases). Looked up from germline, CDR1 is KGHSH and CDR2 is LQKENI. This CDR3 contains 15 residues. This CDR3 reads CAGSPGGPDNEKLFF. In nucleotides, the CDR3 is TGTGCCGGCTCTCCTGGGGGGCCCGACAATGAAAAACTGTTTTTT.

This clonotype has more than one count but fewer than ten. A much larger clone differs by one base, so this may be a read error. This chain uses TRBV5-1 with TRBJ2-7; TRBD1 or TRBD2 may be the D gene (5 bases each). CDR1 SGHRS and CDR2 YFSETQ come from the germline V gene. Trimming shortened V by 4 bases and J by 12 bases, and 17 bases separated the two germline ends. The CDR3 extends over 12 amino acids. The CDR3 region is CASSGSGHLAYF. DNA of the CDR3: TGCGCCAGCAGCGGGTCGGGGCATTTAGCGTACTTC.

This clonotype came up many times. The rearrangement uses TRBV20-1 and TRBJ2-7, with TRBD1 matching over 9 bases. This CDR3 is built from 14 residues. The V and J ends lost 1 base and 0 bases, in that order; junction bases with no gene match: 1. The germline V gene encodes CDR1 DFQATT and CDR2 SNEGSKA (reference sequence). CDR3 residues: CSARGDRASYEQYF. Here the CDR3 DNA reads TGCAGTGCTAGAGGGGACAGGGCCTCCTACGAGCAGTACTTC.

In its sample, this clonotype was seen many times. The chain has TRBV6-1 and TRBJ2-3, with D possibly being TRBD2 (8 bases). Germline V lookup: CDR1 MNHNS, CDR2 SASEGT. Trimming left V 5 bases short and J 2 bases short, with 17 bases between. The CDR3 runs to 16 residues. The CDR3 DNA sequence: TGTGCCAGCAGTCCACAGGGGACTAGGGACACAGATACGCAGTATTTT. This encodes CASSPQGTRDTDTQYF.

The sample holds many counts of this clonotype. V is TRBV5-1 and J is TRBJ1-1; D ambiguous. The germline CDR1 and CDR2 sequences are SGHRS and YFSETQ. Trimming took off 0 bases at V and 2 bases at J, with 8 bases between the two ends. The CDR3 contains 14 residues. CDR3 loop: CASSLGAANTEAFF. The CDR3 coding sequence is TGCGCCAGCAGCTTGGGTGCGGCTAACACTGAAGCTTTCTTT.

Note on this clonotype: A read error may explain this, as a much larger clone is one base away. The chain couples TRBV25-1 to TRBJ2-3; the match to TRBD2 covers 7 bases. This CDR3 comprises 17 residues. Per germline, CDR1 MGHDK and CDR2 SYGVNS. CDR3 sequence reads: CASSESGGGGLTDTRYF. CDR3 DNA: TGTGCCAGCAGTGAATCGGGCGGGGGTGGCCTGACAGATACGCGGTATTTT.